Below, 30 T cell receptor beta chains from the same sample are listed, as sequenced in a study of T cell responses to AZD1222 COVID-19 vaccine. The method was immunoSEQ multiplex PCR; TCRdb's version includes in-frame clones alone and lacks a portion of them. The sample contains approximately 100,000 clones, roughly nine tenths of which appear only once. The sequencing here drew on peripheral blood, taken on day 0 of AZD1222 vaccination. The receptor set was obtained from an adult in good health.

The chain joins TRBV30 to TRBJ2-1; D is possibly TRBD2 (5 bases). V was trimmed by 2 bases and J by 1 base, leaving 9 bases between them. Germline V CDR1 and CDR2: GTSNPN, SVGIG (reference sequence). The CDR3 is 14 residues long. The CDR3 nucleotides are TGTGCCTGGAGTTCCGGACTGTCCTACAATGAGCAGTTCTTC. Its protein is CAWSSGLSYNEQFF.

This chain joins TRBV11-2 and TRBJ1-4; D ambiguous. This CDR3 comprises 15 residues. CDR1 is SGHAT, CDR2 FQNNGV, per germline. V was clipped by 6 bases and J by 5 bases, with 16 bases between them. This CDR3 reads CASSPVRGPNEKLFF. The CDR3 DNA is TGTGCCAGCAGTCCAGTAAGAGGGCCGAATGAAAAACTGTTTTTT.

A few counts support this clone. The genes are TRBV12-3 or TRBV12-4 and TRBJ1-3; D uncertain. V dropped 6 bases and J dropped 5 bases, with 2 bases sitting between them. The CDR3 runs to 10 residues. Here the CDR3 reads CASRRNTIYF. DNA for the CDR3: TGTGCCAGCAGAAGAAACACCATATATTTT.

This sequence joins TRBV14 and TRBJ1-4; no firm D call. Trimming took off 0 bases at V and 8 bases at J, with 7 bases between the two ends. The CDR3 sequence is 13 residues long. Looked up from germline, CDR1 is SGHDN and CDR2 is FVKESK. Here the CDR3 reads CASSQDIGEKLFF. In nucleotides, the CDR3 is TGTGCCAGCAGCCAAGACATCGGAGAAAAACTGTTTTTT.

V gene TRBV7-9 combines with J gene TRBJ1-1; D not resolved. V lost 1 base and J lost 5, with 11 bases in between. Germline loops: CDR1 SEHNR, CDR2 FQNEAQ (reference sequence). This CDR3 is built from 14 residues. CDR3 sequence reads: CASSLVSGRTEAFF. The CDR3 DNA sequence: TGTGCCAGCAGCTTAGTTTCTGGGAGGACTGAAGCTTTCTTT.

This chain joins TRBV2 and TRBJ1-2; 7 bases align to TRBD1. V lost 6 bases to trimming and J lost 4 bases; unmatched junction nucleotides: 5. The CDR3 has 13 residues. CDR1 is SNHLY, CDR2 FYNNEI, per germline. Written as DNA, the CDR3 is TGTGCCAGCAGGTCAGGGGGACTCTATGGCTACACCTTC. Its translation is CASRSGGLYGYTF.

V and J are TRBV7-9 and TRBJ2-7; D is uncertain. Germline CDR1 and CDR2: SEHNR and FQNEAQ (reference sequence). The CDR3 is 14 residues long. V was trimmed by 7 bases and J by 4 bases, leaving 17 bases between them. CDR3 coding DNA: TGTGCCAGCACCGACGAATCGGTCCGGTACGAGCAGTACTTC. Its protein is CASTDESVRYEQYF.

The CDR3 sequence: CASSQERGTGELFF. DNA for the CDR3: TGCGCCAGCAGCCAAGAAAGGGGCACCGGGGAGCTGTTTTTT. The chain combines TRBV4-3 with TRBJ2-2, with D maybe TRBD1 (5 bases). Germline V gene data show CDR1 as LGHNA and CDR2 as YSLEER. This CDR3 comprises 14 residues. V was clipped by 0 bases and J by 4 bases, with 6 bases between them.

The chain has TRBV3-1 (or the pseudogene TRBV3-2) and TRBJ1-2, with D possibly being TRBD1 (6 bases). The CDR3 has 13 residues. V was shortened by 4 bases and J by 9 bases, with 15 bases between the two germline ends. Germline CDR1 is LGHDT and CDR2 is YNNKEL (reference sequence). The CDR3 protein is CASSRGRDMSYTF. As DNA, the CDR3 is TGTGCCAGCAGCCGGGGCCGGGACATGAGCTACACCTTC.

The rearrangement uses TRBV2 and TRBJ2-1, with 8 bases aligning to TRBD2. CDR3 length: 16 residues. CDR1 SNHLY and CDR2 FYNNEI come from the germline V gene. The V segment lost 4 bases and the J segment 3 bases; nucleotides outside the gene matches: 8. CDR3 in amino acids: CASSVQSGGNYNEQFF. In nucleotides, the CDR3 is TGTGCCAGCAGTGTACAGTCGGGGGGGAACTACAATGAGCAGTTCTTC.

The chain is built from TRBV18 and TRBJ1-4, with a possible D match to TRBD1 (5 bases). The CDR3 is 14 residues long. Trimming took off 6 bases at V and 0 bases at J, with 8 bases between the two ends. In germline, CDR1 is KGHSH, CDR2 LQKENI. Written as DNA, the CDR3 is TGTGCCAGCTCCCAGGGAGCAACTAATGAAAAACTGTTTTTT. Its protein product is CASSQGATNEKLFF.

V usage is TRBV28 and J usage is TRBJ1-1; 8 nucleotides agree with TRBD1. Germline CDR1 MDHEN, CDR2 SYDVKM. The CDR3 contains 14 residues. With V trimmed by 7 bases and J by 5 bases, 9 bases remained unmatched. The CDR3 region is CASKGGQGRTEAFF. CDR3 in DNA: TGTGCCAGCAAGGGAGGACAGGGAAGGACTGAAGCTTTCTTT.

This chain connects TRBV29-1 to TRBJ1-1; no clear D gene. The germline gives CDR1 SQVTM, CDR2 ANQGSEA. This CDR3 is 13 amino acids long. V lost 7 bases and J 1 base, leaving 13 bases between the germline ends. CDR3 sequence (DNA): TGCAGCGCAGTGACTAGTCCGAACACTGAAGCTTTCTTT. Its translation: CSAVTSPNTEAFF.

The chain links TRBV5-4 to TRBJ2-1; perhaps TRBD2 as D (5 bases). This CDR3 is 14 amino acids long. V was cut by 0 bases and J by 9 bases, with 13 bases left in between. CDR1 SGHNT and CDR2 YYREEE come from the germline V gene (reference sequence). The CDR3: CASSLDSSSGEQFF. DNA for the CDR3: TGTGCCAGCAGCTTGGATTCATCGAGCGGTGAGCAGTTCTTC.

The V and J genes are TRBV5-1 and TRBJ2-7; unclear D gene. The CDR3 is made up of 14 amino acids. Germline CDR1 and CDR2: SGHRS and YFSETQ. V lost 3 bases and J lost 2, with 12 bases in between. CDR3 in amino acids: CASSSDIYPYEQYF. DNA for the CDR3: TGCGCCAGCAGCTCAGACATCTACCCCTACGAGCAGTACTTC.

V gene TRBV28 combines with J gene TRBJ1-4; 8 positions agree with TRBD1. Germline V lookup: CDR1 MDHEN, CDR2 SYDVKM. CDR3 length: 16 residues. J lost 3 bases, V lost 7 bases, and 10 bases had no gene match. The CDR3 DNA reads as TGTGCCAGCAATGGCGCTCAGGGGGCCGCTAATGAAAAACTGTTTTTT. Encoded protein: CASNGAQGAANEKLFF.

This clone appeared once. The chain has TRBV2 and TRBJ1-2, with D maybe TRBD1 (6 bases). V lost 6 bases to trimming and J lost 2 bases, with 13 bases between them. Per the germline V gene, CDR1 is SNHLY and CDR2 is FYNNEI. The CDR3 has 14 residues. CDR3 DNA: TGTGCCAGCAGCTTGGGGACACGGAACTATGGCTACACCTTC. Its protein is CASSLGTRNYGYTF.

The rearrangement links TRBV5-4 to TRBJ2-5, with D perhaps TRBD1 or TRBD2 (5 bases each). The CDR3 has 14 amino acids. The germline CDR1 and CDR2 sequences are SGHNT and YYREEE (reference sequence). Trimming pared 5 bases from V and 5 bases from J, leaving 16 bases between. CDR3 DNA sequence: TGTGCCAGCAGTCCGGGACGGTGGAAGGAGACCCAGTACTTC. Protein: CASSPGRWKETQYF.

The rearrangement links TRBV25-1 to TRBJ2-3, with D possibly TRBD2 on 7 matching bases. The CDR3 spans 16 residues. The germline V gene encodes CDR1 MGHDK and CDR2 SYGVNS. Trimming took off 0 bases at V and 1 base at J, with 11 bases between the two ends. The CDR3 sequence is CASSEYIGGRTDTQYF. As DNA, the CDR3 is TGTGCCAGCAGTGAATATATCGGGGGGCGCACAGATACGCAGTATTTT. Looking up the rest from reference TRBV25-1 and TRBJ2-3 gives the full variable domain: EADIYQTPRYLVIGTGKKITLECSQTMGHDKMYWYQQDPGMELHLIHYSYGVNSTEKGDLSSESTVSRIRTEHFPLTLESARPSHTSQYLCASSEYIGGRTDTQYFGPGTRLTVL.

The chain recombines TRBV19 with TRBJ1-4; no firm D call. Trimming took 5 bases from V and 4 from J, leaving 8 bases between them. The CDR3 is 13 residues long. The V gene's germline CDR1 is LNHDA and CDR2 SQIVND (reference sequence). The CDR3 sequence is CASSLTGNEKLFF. The CDR3 nucleotides are TGTGCCAGTAGTCTAACTGGTAATGAAAAACTGTTTTTT.

Concerning this clone itself: This specimen includes other DNA sequences encoding the same CDR3. This chain connects TRBV9 to TRBJ1-1; no firm D call. The CDR3 loop spans 13 amino acids. The germline CDR1 and CDR2 sequences are SGDLS and YYNGEE. V was trimmed by 0 bases and J by 4 bases, leaving 7 bases between them. The CDR3 spells CASSVVEGTEAFF. The CDR3 DNA sequence: TGTGCCAGCAGCGTAGTGGAGGGCACTGAAGCTTTCTTT.

Only a few counts were recorded for this clone. The genes are TRBV5-5 and TRBJ1-5; D not certain. Germline loops: CDR1 SGHKS, CDR2 YYEKEE (reference sequence). This CDR3 has 12 residues. Trimming took off 1 base at V and 1 base at J, with 0 bases between the two ends. The CDR3 region is CASSLSNQPQHF. In DNA form, the CDR3 reads TGTGCCAGCAGCTTGAGCAATCAGCCCCAGCATTTT. Based on the CDR3 plus reference TRBV5-5 and TRBJ1-5, the full variable domain is DAGVTQSPTHLIKTRGQQVTLRCSPISGHKSVSWYQQVLGQGPQFIFQYYEKEERGRGNFPDRFSARQFPNYSSELNVNALLLGDSALYLCASSLSNQPQHFGDGTRLSIL.

This clone was detected a few times. CDR3 sequence reads: CSASVIGGPYNEQFF. DNA for the CDR3: TGCAGTGCTAGTGTCATAGGGGGTCCTTACAATGAGCAGTTCTTC. The chain links TRBV20-1 to TRBJ2-1, with D perhaps TRBD1 (6 bases). Trimming removed 3 bases from V and 4 bases from J, with 16 bases in between. CDR1 DFQATT and CDR2 SNEGSKA come from the germline V gene (reference sequence). The CDR3 has 15 amino acids.

The gene calls are TRBV18 and TRBJ2-1; 12 bases fit TRBD2. The CDR3 contains 14 residues. Germline V gene lookup returns CDR1 KGHSH and CDR2 LQKENI. J lost 8 bases, V lost 5 bases, and 4 bases had no gene match. The CDR3 region has the DNA TGTGCCAGCTCAGGACTAGCGGGGTTCGATGAGCAGTTCTTC. Its protein product is CASSGLAGFDEQFF.

The genes are TRBV7-9 and TRBJ2-7; TRBD2 aligns across 7 bases. The CDR3 loop spans 16 amino acids. Looked up from germline, CDR1 is SEHNR and CDR2 is FQNEAQ (reference sequence). The V gene end was trimmed by 6 bases and the J gene end by 0 bases; junction bases not matched to a gene: 11. DNA of the CDR3: TGTGCCAGCAGACCCGGCTTGGGCGGGAGCTCCTACGAGCAGTACTTC. It yields the protein CASRPGLGGSSYEQYF. The whole variable domain, remainder taken from reference TRBV7-9 and TRBJ2-7, is DTGVSQNPRHKITKRGQNVTFRCDPISEHNRLYWYRQTLGQGPEFLTYFQNEAQLEKSRLLSDRFSAERPKGSFSTLEIQRTEQGDSAMYLCASRPGLGGSSYEQYFGPGTRLTVT.

This chain uses TRBV7-6 with TRBJ2-7; D unresolved. The CDR3 has 14 residues. Germline V lookup: CDR1 SGHVS, CDR2 FNYEAQ. The V and J ends lost 0 bases and 0 bases respectively, with 6 bases between them. Written as DNA, the CDR3 is TGTGCCAGCAGCTTAGCCAGAGCCTCCTACGAGCAGTACTTC. Protein sequence: CASSLARASYEQYF.

V usage is TRBV5-1 and J usage is TRBJ1-1; 8 nucleotides agree with TRBD1. CDR1 and CDR2 from the germline V gene are SGHRS and YFSETQ. This CDR3 contains 13 residues. Here the CDR3 reads CAGRQGMNTEAFF. The CDR3 nucleotides read TGCGCGGGTCGACAGGGGATGAACACTGAAGCTTTCTTT.

J is TRBJ1-1 and V is TRBV4-3; TRBD1 matches at 7 bases. This CDR3 spans 14 amino acids. Germline CDR1 LGHNA, CDR2 YSLEER. V shed 0 bases and J 9 bases; nucleotides not matched to a gene: 7. CDR3 DNA: TGCGCCAGCAGCCAAGATTCAGGGGGGGGGAAAGCTTTCTTT. This encodes CASSQDSGGGKAFF.

The J gene is TRBJ2-1, the V gene TRBV4-3; D may be TRBD1 or TRBD2 (7 bases each). The V and J ends lost 3 bases and 3 bases respectively, with 18 bases between them. Per germline, CDR1 LGHNA and CDR2 YSLEER. This CDR3 contains 17 residues. CDR3 residues: CASSQAGGGELYNEQFF. The CDR3 DNA follows: TGCGCCAGCAGCCAGGCAGGGGGGGGCGAGCTCTACAATGAGCAGTTCTTC.

The chain carries TRBV11-2 and TRBJ2-7, with 7 bases aligning to TRBD2. V was clipped by 5 bases and J by 5 bases; unmatched bases: 6. The CDR3 sequence is 13 residues long. Germline values: CDR1 SGHAT, CDR2 FQNNGV. DNA for the CDR3: TGTGCCAGCAGCCGGGGCGGGAGCCACGAGCAGTACTTC. It is translated as CASSRGGSHEQYF.